This TCR beta chain comes out of a study of blood T cell repertoires in COVID-19. As handled by the study authors: Reference gene primer amplification yielded estimated nucleated cell counts. TCRdb keeps only in-frame clones here, not all; method: immunoSEQ multiplex PCR. The V and J calls and the clone size are those of that table, but D and trimming were determined from the DNA. The sample carries roughly 54,000 clones, approximately 90% recorded once. V dropped 5 bases and J dropped 5 bases, with 14 bases sitting between them. CDR1 is SGHTA and CDR2 is FQGTGA in the germline V gene. The CDR3 length is 14 residues.

Sequencing was performed on peripheral blood. The chain employs TRBV7-3 and TRBJ2-3, with D perhaps matching TRBD1 (5 bases). The TCR sequence derives from a woman aged 60-75 years with active or convalescent COVID-19. For the CDR3, the DNA is TGTGCCAGCAGCCTCCAGGGCGGCGGAGATACGCAGTATTTT. Translation: CASSLQGGGDTQYF.